This passage covers 20 T cell receptor beta chains from one sample sequenced in a study of human T cells and chemical hapten exposure. As to time point: patch test 3, about 24 weeks after DPC sensitization. Treatment specified: therapeutic diphenylcyclopropenone sensitization with weekly scalp DPC. TCRdb re-called the RACE reads with MiXCR, one entry per CDR3 protein. The profile shows over 55,000 distinct CDR3 sequences, roughly 11% of them singletons. Sequenced here: whole blood, sampled in connection with sensitization to the hapten diphenylcyclopropenone (DPC). These receptors came from a woman aged 50 to 65 with alopecia areata. Some clones in this sample may be carry-over from other donors' samples.

This clonotype showed up many times. CDR3 coding DNA: TGTGCCAGCTCACCAGTAGGCCGAGGGGGTAATGGCTACACCTTC. Translation gives CASSPVGRGGNGYTF. The V and J genes are TRBV18 and TRBJ1-2; TRBD1 is a possible D gene (6 bases). This CDR3 comprises 15 residues. V dropped 2 bases and J dropped 6 bases, with 16 bases sitting between them. Germline V gives CDR1 KGHSH, CDR2 LQKENI.

V and J are TRBV7-2 and TRBJ2-7; TRBD1 matches at 7 bases. CDR1 and CDR2 from the germline V gene are SGHTA and FQGNSA. V shed 3 bases, J shed 4 bases, and the junction held 6 bases outside the gene matches. The CDR3 has 14 residues. DNA of the CDR3: TGTGCCAGCAGCTTTAACAGGGGCGGGTACGAGCAGTACTTC. Protein sequence: CASSFNRGGYEQYF.

This clonotype has a handful of counts. J is TRBJ1-1 and V is TRBV6-2 or TRBV6-3, with D unresolved. This CDR3 spans 13 amino acids. Germline assignment: CDR1 MNHEY and CDR2 SVGEGT. The V end was cut by 1 base, the J end by 1 base, with 4 bases between. Written as DNA, the CDR3 is TGTGCCAGCAGTTACTGGCAGAACACTGAAGCTTTCTTT. Its translation: CASSYWQNTEAFF.

This clonotype was counted between two and nine times. The CDR3 is CASSPDRAAEKLFF. The CDR3 coding sequence is TGTGCCAGCAGCCCGGACAGGGCCGCTGAAAAACTGTTTTTT. The chain employs TRBV7-2 and TRBJ1-4; 8 positions match TRBD1. Trimming at V came to 5 bases and at J to 7 bases, leaving 6 bases not matched to a gene. In germline, CDR1 is SGHTA, CDR2 FQGNSA. The CDR3 is made up of 14 amino acids.

This clonotype was recorded many times. The rearrangement joins TRBV20-1 to TRBJ2-7, with 7 bases fitting TRBD1. V was clipped by 6 bases and J by 1 base; unmatched bases: 12. This CDR3 has 15 residues. Germline CDR1 DFQATT, CDR2 SNEGSKA (reference sequence). As DNA, the CDR3 is TGCAGTGCCCCGCGGTGGGACAGTTCTTCCTACGAGCAGTACTTC. Its translation is CSAPRWDSSSYEQYF.

The chain joins TRBV18 to TRBJ1-5, with 7 nucleotides matching TRBD1. The J segment lost 5 bases and the V segment lost 2 bases, leaving 0 bases of the junction unmatched. The germline V gene encodes CDR1 KGHSH and CDR2 LQKENI. The CDR3 covers 13 residues. The CDR3 is CASSPGTDQPQHF. CDR3 coding DNA: TGTGCCAGCTCACCAGGGACAGATCAGCCCCAGCATTTT.

This clonotype came up many times. V and J are TRBV27 and TRBJ1-5; D remains unclear. Trimming left V 3 bases short and J 4 bases short, with 4 bases between. This CDR3 has 12 amino acids. The germline V gene encodes CDR1 MNHEY and CDR2 SMNVEV (reference sequence). The DNA of the CDR3 is TGTGCCAGCAGTTTTGGAAATCAGCCCCAGCATTTT. This codes for CASSFGNQPQHF.

The chain is built from TRBV6-5 and TRBJ1-4; no clear D gene. The CDR3 consists of 15 residues. Germline loops: CDR1 MNHEY, CDR2 SVGAGI. The V end lost 2 bases, the J end lost 6 bases, and 13 bases lay between the germline ends. The CDR3 is CASSYSWGLDEKLFF. The CDR3 nucleotides are TGTGCCAGCAGTTACAGCTGGGGATTGGATGAAAAACTGTTTTTT.

This clonotype was counted a few times. This chain links TRBV27 with TRBJ1-2; no clear D. The V end was cut by 10 bases, the J end by 6 bases, with 15 bases between. This CDR3 is built from 12 residues. Germline V gives CDR1 MNHEY, CDR2 SMNVEV (reference sequence). The CDR3 DNA sequence: TGTGCCACCAAGCAAGGTGGAGATGGCTACACCTTC. The encoded protein is CATKQGGDGYTF.

The table lists this clonotype with a few counts. Written as DNA, the CDR3 is TGCAGCTCACGGGACGTGGGAACTTCTGAAGCTTTCTTT. Protein product: CSSRDVGTSEAFF. The chain is built from TRBV29-1 and TRBJ1-1; a weak D match, TRBD1 (5 bases). V lost 8 bases, J lost 6 bases, and 19 bases lay in between. The length of the CDR3 is 13 residues. Per the germline V gene, CDR1 is SQVTM and CDR2 is ANQGSEA.

The table lists this clonotype with a few counts. V is TRBV6-5 and J is TRBJ2-3; 9 nucleotides align to TRBD2. The CDR3 is 14 residues long. CDR1 MNHEY and CDR2 SVGAGI come from the germline V gene. Trimming removed 4 bases from V and 3 bases from J; junction bases left unmatched: 2. The CDR3 bases are TGTGCCAGCAGTTTAGCGGGAGTAACAGATACGCAGTATTTT. Protein: CASSLAGVTDTQYF.

This clonotype was seen ten or more times. The chain is built from TRBV28 and TRBJ1-1, with D perhaps matching TRBD1 (6 bases). Trimming cost V 6 bases and J 3 bases, with 17 bases left between them. CDR1 is MDHEN, CDR2 SYDVKM, per germline. The CDR3 extends over 15 amino acids. CDR3 loop: CASSYVSRGHTEAFF. For the CDR3, the DNA is TGTGCCAGCAGCTACGTTAGTCGGGGGCACACTGAAGCTTTCTTT.

The chain has TRBV29-1 and TRBJ1-2; 9 nucleotides agree with TRBD1. CDR3 length: 16 residues. Trimming at V came to 6 bases and at J to 4 bases, leaving 15 bases not matched to a gene. Germline V gene lookup returns CDR1 SQVTM and CDR2 ANQGSEA. In DNA, the CDR3 is TGCAGCGTGGGGAGGACAGGGGAGCCTTACTCCTATGGCTACACCTTC. Encoded protein: CSVGRTGEPYSYGYTF.

The V call is TRBV29-1, the J call TRBJ1-1; D remains ambiguous. Per the germline V gene, CDR1 is SQVTM and CDR2 is ANQGSEA. CDR3 length equals 13 residues. The V and J ends lost 3 bases and 0 bases respectively, with 8 bases between them. CDR3 sequence: CSVDLQMNTEAFF. The CDR3 DNA reads as TGCAGCGTTGACCTACAGATGAACACTGAAGCTTTCTTT.

This clonotype was seen ten or more times. This rearrangement joins TRBV20-1 to TRBJ2-7, with D tentatively TRBD2 (6 bases). Per germline, CDR1 DFQATT and CDR2 SNEGSKA (reference sequence). This CDR3 region has 13 residues. V was clipped by 4 bases and J by 8 bases, with 18 bases between them. The CDR3 nucleotides are TGCAGTGCTACGGGGCGGGGCCCCTTCCAGCAGTACTTC. Amino acids: CSATGRGPFQQYF.

This chain connects TRBV6-5 to TRBJ2-7, with 7 bases fitting TRBD2. Losses at the gene ends were 0 bases for V and 4 bases for J; bases not matched to a gene: 9. In germline, CDR1 is MNHEY, CDR2 SVGAGI. The CDR3 has 16 amino acids. CDR3 nucleotides: TGTGCCAGCAGTTACTCCTCAGCGGGGAGAGGTTACGAGCAGTACTTC. Translating gives CASSYSSAGRGYEQYF.

This clonotype was picked up many times. The V and J genes are TRBV11-2 and TRBJ2-1; D not certain. Germline CDR1 SGHAT, CDR2 FQNNGV. The CDR3 has 14 residues. Trimming removed 4 bases from V and 4 bases from J, with 11 bases in between. The CDR3 sequence: CASSSPRHYNEQFF. CDR3 bases: TGTGCCAGCAGCTCCCCGCGGCATTACAATGAGCAGTTCTTC.

This clonotype has ten or more counts. This chain uses TRBV7-2 with TRBJ1-2; D gene ambiguous. The V end lost 5 bases, the J end lost 3 bases, and 7 bases lay between the germline ends. The germline gives CDR1 SGHTA, CDR2 FQGNSA. The CDR3 runs 12 residues. The DNA for the CDR3 is TGTGCCAGCAGCCCGGACGACTATGGCTACACCTTC. Residues: CASSPDDYGYTF.

This clonotype was seen ten or more times. V gene TRBV28 combines with J gene TRBJ1-2, with unresolved D. Deletions cut 3 bases from V and 2 bases from J, with 19 bases between. The germline CDR1 and CDR2 sequences are MDHEN and SYDVKM. This CDR3 comprises 17 residues. This chain's CDR3 is CASSFVISVTTNYGYTF. The DNA for the CDR3 is TGTGCCAGCAGTTTCGTCATCAGCGTCACAACCAACTATGGCTACACCTTC.

The chain carries TRBV29-1 and TRBJ1-1, with a tentative D call TRBD1 (6 bases). This CDR3 comprises 13 residues. The V end lost 2 bases, the J end lost 2 bases, and 9 bases lay between the germline ends. The V gene's germline CDR1 is SQVTM and CDR2 ANQGSEA. The CDR3 loop is CSVERTANTEAFF. CDR3 bases: TGCAGCGTTGAACGGACAGCCAACACTGAAGCTTTCTTT.